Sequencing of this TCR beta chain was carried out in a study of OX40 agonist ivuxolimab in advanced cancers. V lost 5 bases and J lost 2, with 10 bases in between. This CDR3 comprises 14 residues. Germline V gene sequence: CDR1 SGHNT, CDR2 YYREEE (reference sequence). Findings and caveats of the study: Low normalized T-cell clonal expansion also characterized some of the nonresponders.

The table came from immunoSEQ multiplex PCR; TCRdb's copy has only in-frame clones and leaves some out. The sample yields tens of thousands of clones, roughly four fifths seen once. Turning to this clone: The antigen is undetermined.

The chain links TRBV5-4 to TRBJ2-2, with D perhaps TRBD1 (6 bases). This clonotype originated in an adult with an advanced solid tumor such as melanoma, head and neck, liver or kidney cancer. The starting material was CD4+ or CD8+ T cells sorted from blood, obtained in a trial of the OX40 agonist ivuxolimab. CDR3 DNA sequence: TGTGCCAGCAGGGGACAACTAAACACCGGGGAGCTGTTTTTT. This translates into CASRGQLNTGELFF.